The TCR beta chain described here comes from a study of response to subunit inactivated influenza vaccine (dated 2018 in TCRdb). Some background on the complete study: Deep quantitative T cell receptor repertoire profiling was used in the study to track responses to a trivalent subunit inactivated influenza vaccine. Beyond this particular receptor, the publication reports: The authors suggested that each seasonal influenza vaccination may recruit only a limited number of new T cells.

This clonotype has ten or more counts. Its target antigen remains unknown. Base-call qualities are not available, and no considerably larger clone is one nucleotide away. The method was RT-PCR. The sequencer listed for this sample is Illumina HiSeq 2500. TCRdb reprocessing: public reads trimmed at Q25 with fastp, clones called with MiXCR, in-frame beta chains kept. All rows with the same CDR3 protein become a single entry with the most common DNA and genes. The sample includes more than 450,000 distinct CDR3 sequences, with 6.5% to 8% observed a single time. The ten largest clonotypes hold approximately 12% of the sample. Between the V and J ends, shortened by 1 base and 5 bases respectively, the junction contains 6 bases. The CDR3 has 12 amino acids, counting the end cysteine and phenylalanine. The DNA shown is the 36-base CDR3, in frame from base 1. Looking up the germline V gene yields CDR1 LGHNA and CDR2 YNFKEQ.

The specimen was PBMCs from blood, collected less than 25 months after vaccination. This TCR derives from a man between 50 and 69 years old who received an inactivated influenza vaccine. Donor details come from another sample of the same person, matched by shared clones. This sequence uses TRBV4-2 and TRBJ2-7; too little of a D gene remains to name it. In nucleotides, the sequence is TGTGCCAGCAGCCAAGTCGCCCACGAGCAGTACTTC. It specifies CASSQVAHEQYF.